Only a few counts were recorded for the clone carrying this T cell receptor (beta chain). This entry comes from a study of blood T cells in healthy people across ages. Study in general: Per every two T cells, about one barcoded beta molecule was captured by template switching.

PCR was performed a second time for roughly 7 to 11 cycles using a sample-barcoded 5' primer and a J-beta primer mix. Every single cDNA molecule received a tag from a template-switch adaptor with 12 random nucleotides. MiXCR was run by TCRdb on the 5' RACE reads, yielding one entry per CDR3 protein. The sample contains about 1.8 million distinct CDR3 sequences, around half of which appear only once. Each individual donor underwent a draw of approximately 9.6 milliliters of peripheral blood. Isolation of PBMCs gave at least 7 million cells per sample. With 5 bases clipped from V and 7 bases from J, the junction kept 6 bases outside the gene matches. CDR3 length: 13 residues. CDR1 and CDR2 from the germline V gene are SEHNR and FQNEAQ (reference sequence).

The sequencing input was blood. The sequence was obtained from a woman in her 40s in good health. V is TRBV7-9 and J is TRBJ2-7, with 9 bases identical to TRBD1. CDR3 DNA sequence: TGTGCCAGCAGCGCACAGGGGGCGAGGGAGCAGTACTTC. This encodes CASSAQGAREQYF.